What follows are 20 T cell receptor beta chains derived from one specimen sequenced in a study of blood T cell repertoires in COVID-19. Assay: immunoSEQ multiplex PCR; the TCRdb copy retains only in-frame clones and omits some. The sample includes hundreds of thousands of clones, 82% seen only once; the top ten take about 3.3%. Material: PBMCs or T cells enriched from blood (not recorded which). Source of these receptors: a woman in her sixties or seventies who had recovered from COVID-19.

The chain recombines TRBV15 with TRBJ2-3; TRBD2 matches 7 bases. Losses at the gene ends were 1 base for V and 4 bases for J; bases not matched to a gene: 2. The CDR3 loop spans 14 amino acids. CDR1 and CDR2 (germline): LNHNV, YYDKDF (reference sequence). CDR3 DNA sequence: TGTGCCACCAGCAGAGGGGGGGGGTCAGATACGCAGTATTTT. Translating it yields CATSRGGGSDTQYF.

This clone showed up many times. This chain connects TRBV27 to TRBJ1-6, with 9 bases identical to TRBD1. Germline lookup yields CDR1 MNHEY and CDR2 SMNVEV (reference sequence). The CDR3 has 21 residues. Losses at the gene ends were 6 bases for V and 5 bases for J; bases not matched to a gene: 23. CDR3 DNA sequence: TGTGCCAGCAGCATCACAGCACATACCGGGACAGGGAGGGCCAATAATTCACCCCTCCACTTT. Translating it yields CASSITAHTGTGRANNSPLHF.

The gene calls are TRBV11-1 and TRBJ2-3; 7 nucleotides match TRBD2. V trimming: 6 bases; J trimming: 4 bases; junction bases outside the gene matches: 13. Germline V CDR1 and CDR2: SGHAT, FQDESV (reference sequence). The CDR3 has 16 amino acids. The CDR3 region has the DNA TGTGCCAGCAGGTATAGCGGTCTAGCGGCGCCAGATACGCAGTATTTT. Protein sequence: CASRYSGLAAPDTQYF.

In DNA, the CDR3 is TGTGCCACCAGCAGACCTACAGATGGCTACACCTTC. Translation gives CATSRPTDGYTF. The genes are TRBV15 and TRBJ1-2; D gene uncertain. Germline lookup yields CDR1 LNHNV and CDR2 YYDKDF (reference sequence). The length of the CDR3 is 12 residues. The V end was cut by 2 bases, the J end by 6 bases, with 7 bases between.

This clone was seen more than once but under ten times. The chain employs TRBV7-9 and TRBJ1-2; the D is unclear. This CDR3 comprises 14 residues. V dropped 5 bases and J dropped 5 bases, with 15 bases sitting between them. Germline loops: CDR1 SEHNR, CDR2 FQNEAQ (reference sequence). CDR3: CASSPSGLSYGYTF. DNA for the CDR3: TGTGCCAGCAGCCCTTCGGGGTTGAGTTATGGCTACACCTTC. Full variable domain (rest looked up from reference TRBV7-9 and TRBJ1-2): DTGVSQNPRHKITKRGQNVTFRCDPISEHNRLYWYRQTLGQGPEFLTYFQNEAQLEKSRLLSDRFSAERPKGSFSTLEIQRTEQGDSAMYLCASSPSGLSYGYTFGSGTRLTVV.

The chain joins TRBV7-2 to TRBJ2-6, with D unresolved. V lost 4 bases and J 1 base, leaving 8 bases between the germline ends. Germline CDR1 and CDR2: SGHTA and FQGNSA. The CDR3 totals 15 residues. The chain's CDR3 is CASSSRGSGANVLTF. The CDR3 nucleotides read TGTGCCAGCAGCTCCAGAGGATCTGGGGCCAACGTCCTGACTTTC. Based on the CDR3 plus reference TRBV7-2 and TRBJ2-6, the full variable domain is GAGVSQSPSNKVTEKGKDVELRCDPISGHTALYWYRQSLGQGLEFLIYFQGNSAPDKSGLPSDRFSAERTGGSVSTLTIQRTQQEDSAVYLCASSSRGSGANVLTFGAGSRLTVL.

J is TRBJ2-5 and V is TRBV27; tentatively, D is TRBD1 (5 bases). This CDR3 is 16 amino acids long. Germline V CDR1 and CDR2: MNHEY, SMNVEV (reference sequence). V lost 11 bases and J 5 bases, leaving 27 bases between the germline ends. CDR3 region: CAPRLGRGASMETQYF. The CDR3 DNA reads as TGTGCCCCCAGGTTGGGGCGTGGAGCTTCGATGGAGACCCAGTACTTC.

The DNA for the CDR3 is TGTGCCAGCAGGAACGGGGACTCTGGAAACACCATATATTTT. Its protein is CASRNGDSGNTIYF. V and J are TRBV6-5 and TRBJ1-3; D remains unclear. The CDR3 has 14 amino acids. Trimming stripped 6 bases from V and 0 bases from J, with 9 bases between. CDR1 is MNHEY, CDR2 SVGAGI, per germline.

J is TRBJ2-2 and V is TRBV18; TRBD2 might be the D (6 bases). CDR3 size: 16 residues. The V and J ends lost 6 bases and 6 bases respectively, with 20 bases between them. The V gene's germline CDR1 is KGHSH and CDR2 LQKENI. CDR3 DNA sequence: TGTGCCAGCTCCCTGGCGGTCGTTAGCGGATCCGGGGAGCTGTTTTTT. It encodes CASSLAVVSGSGELFF.

The gene calls are TRBV7-9 and TRBJ1-2; D is perhaps TRBD1 (5 bases). Germline V lookup: CDR1 SEHNR, CDR2 FQNEAQ (reference sequence). Trimming took 8 bases from V and 4 from J, leaving 17 bases between them. This CDR3 has 14 residues. The CDR3 DNA follows: TGTGCCAGCGGACGGGGGGGACTCCGCTATGGCTACACCTTC. Translation gives CASGRGGLRYGYTF.

The rearrangement links TRBV9 to TRBJ1-6; a possible D gene is TRBD1 (5 bases). Looked up from germline, CDR1 is SGDLS and CDR2 is YYNGEE. The CDR3 loop spans 15 amino acids. The ends were cut back, 4 bases at V and 6 bases at J, with 14 bases in the middle. Here the CDR3 reads CASSPNQGGNSPLHF. CDR3 DNA: TGTGCCAGCAGCCCGAATCAGGGAGGTAATTCACCCCTCCACTTT. The whole variable domain, remainder taken from reference TRBV9 and TRBJ1-6, is DSGVTQTPKHLITATGQRVTLRCSPRSGDLSVYWYQQSLDQGLQFLIQYYNGEERAKGNILERFSAQQFPDLHSELNLSSLELGDSALYFCASSPNQGGNSPLHFGNGTRLTVT.

CDR3 in amino acids: CASSPRGQINNEQFF. In DNA, the CDR3 is TGTGCCAGCAGCCCCCGTGGACAGATTAACAATGAGCAGTTCTTC. The V call is TRBV7-9, the J call TRBJ2-1, with D perhaps TRBD1 (6 bases). Germline CDR1 reads SEHNR; CDR2 reads FQNEAQ (reference sequence). CDR3 length: 15 residues. Trimming stripped 5 bases from V and 5 bases from J, with 16 bases between.

J is TRBJ2-5 and V is TRBV29-1; 11 bases align to TRBD2. V trimming: 6 bases; J trimming: 7 bases; junction bases outside the gene matches: 7. Germline CDR1 SQVTM, CDR2 ANQGSEA. CDR3 size: 13 residues. CDR3 amino acids: CSVPGLAEGTQYF. In DNA, the CDR3 is TGCAGCGTCCCGGGACTAGCGGAGGGGACCCAGTACTTC.

The table lists this clone with a few counts. The V and J genes are TRBV27 and TRBJ2-2; D gene unclear. V lost 3 bases and J lost 1, with 9 bases in between. This CDR3 region has 15 residues. CDR1 is MNHEY and CDR2 is SMNVEV in the germline V gene (reference sequence). The CDR3 DNA reads as TGTGCCAGCAGTTTTTCGACGGGGAACACCGGGGAGCTGTTTTTT. Protein product: CASSFSTGNTGELFF.

J is TRBJ2-3 and V is TRBV24-1; 7 nucleotides agree with TRBD1. Unmatched junction bases numbered 7, after V lost 4 bases and J lost 10 bases. Germline-derived CDR1 and CDR2 are KGHDR and SFDVKD. The CDR3 has 13 amino acids. CDR3 region: CATSDADRPAQYF. Here the CDR3 DNA reads TGTGCCACCAGTGACGCGGACAGGCCCGCGCAGTATTTT.

This clone was counted between two and nine times. This rearrangement joins TRBV5-4 to TRBJ2-3; a possible D gene is TRBD1 (5 bases). The V end lost 4 bases, the J end lost 7 bases, and 13 bases lay between the germline ends. The germline V gene encodes CDR1 SGHNT and CDR2 YYREEE (reference sequence). The CDR3 runs 13 residues. CDR3 nucleotides: TGTGCCAGCAGCCCCAGGGCCGCGAATACGCAGTATTTT. Protein: CASSPRAANTQYF.

The chain is built from TRBV7-2 and TRBJ2-3; no definite D call. Trimming cost V 6 bases and J 11 bases, with 15 bases left between them. CDR3 length: 12 residues. The germline V gene has CDR1 SGHTA and CDR2 FQGNSA. The CDR3 here is CASRGSQIQQYF. The DNA for the CDR3 is TGTGCCAGCAGGGGCTCTCAGATACAGCAGTATTTT.

V usage is TRBV19 and J usage is TRBJ2-5; TRBD2 aligns across 8 bases. Germline V lookup: CDR1 LNHDA, CDR2 SQIVND (reference sequence). Trimming cost V 5 bases and J 5 bases; bases outside gene matches: 4. This CDR3 region has 13 residues. The CDR3: CASSPGGLETQYF. The CDR3 DNA sequence: TGTGCCAGTAGTCCGGGGGGGCTGGAGACCCAGTACTTC.

The rearrangement links TRBV6-1 to TRBJ1-6; D is uncertain. CDR3 length: 16 residues. V was trimmed by 3 bases and J by 0 bases, leaving 9 bases between them. Germline V gene data show CDR1 as MNHNS and CDR2 as SASEGT. The CDR3: CASSDIGSSYNSPLHF. CDR3 nucleotides: TGTGCCAGCAGTGATATCGGGAGCTCCTATAATTCACCCCTCCACTTT.

This rearrangement joins TRBV11-2 to TRBJ1-4, with no clear D. Deletions cut 1 base from V and 7 bases from J, with 16 bases between. Germline loops: CDR1 SGHAT, CDR2 FQNNGV. The CDR3 totals 16 residues. The CDR3 loop is CASSLVTSSFGEKLFF. In nucleotides, the CDR3 is TGTGCCAGCAGCTTAGTTACCTCGAGCTTTGGTGAAAAACTGTTTTTT.